This TCR beta chain came from a study of T cell changes during pregnancy in multiple sclerosis. Repertoires were generated with immunoSEQ multiplex PCR, while TCRdb's copy carries only in-frame clones and drops some. Here the sample spans under 40,000 clones, around nine tenths being singletons. The V gene's germline CDR1 is MNHEY and CDR2 SVGAGI. V lost 8 bases to trimming and J lost 2 bases, with 13 bases between them. The CDR3 consists of 13 residues. The chain couples TRBV6-5 to TRBJ2-7, with D perhaps matching TRBD2 (6 bases). The material sequenced was peripheral blood, taken in the third trimester of pregnancy. The receptor's source is a female donor in good health, enrolled as a control in a pregnancy study. The CDR3 protein is CASWGLGAYEQYF. The CDR3 nucleotides read TGTGCCAGCTGGGGACTGGGAGCCTACGAGCAGTACTTC.